This TCR beta chain was documented in a study of shared clonotypes between healthy human individuals. Only in-frame clones appear in the TCRdb table, and some are missing; sequencing was by immunoSEQ multiplex PCR. There are around 650,000 clones in the sample; around 96% occur only once, and approximately 0.12% lies in the top ten. Germline CDR1 reads SGHNT; CDR2 reads YYREEE (reference sequence). V was clipped by 5 bases and J by 1 base, with 12 bases between them. The CDR3 contains 14 residues. This clone was counted a single time. Positive CCR7 selection of CD45RO-negative cells yielded the naive CD8 cells, and terminally differentiated effector memory CD45RA+ cells were excluded.

This chain uses TRBV5-4 with TRBJ2-5; D not resolved. This clonotype was obtained from a woman aged 25 to 45 in good health. Sequenced sample: naive CD8+ T cells sorted from blood. CDR3 sequence (DNA): TGTGCCAGCAGTAGTCGTTGGGGCCAAGAGACCCAGTACTTC. Protein product: CASSSRWGQETQYF.